This T cell receptor (beta chain) was captured in a study of blood T cell repertoires in COVID-19. About the study: Researchers got acute and convalescent COVID-19 samples from the United States, Italy and Spain.

Original methodology: Cell counts per sample came from amplifying reference gene primers. Generated by immunoSEQ multiplex PCR, the TCRdb table keeps only in-frame clones and is missing some. That table gives V, J and clone size, and the DNA gave D and trimming. The table shows some 250,000 clones, with about nine tenths occurring only once. Sequencing was performed on peripheral blood. This clonotype was sampled from a man aged 25 to 40 who had recovered from COVID-19.

Written as DNA, the CDR3 is TGTGCCAGCAGCCGGGCCCAGGGTGAAAAACTGTTTTTT. The encoded protein is CASSRAQGEKLFF. The chain has TRBV7-2 and TRBJ1-4; a weak D match, TRBD1 (5 bases). Germline V gene sequence: CDR1 SGHTA, CDR2 FQGNSA. Trimming shortened V by 5 bases and J by 7 bases, and 11 bases separated the two germline ends. The CDR3 sequence is 13 residues long.